This T cell receptor beta chain was documented in a study of T cell responses to AZD1222 COVID-19 vaccine. Repertoires were generated with immunoSEQ multiplex PCR, while TCRdb's copy carries only in-frame clones and drops some. The sample has about 110,000 clones, about 87% seen once. The ends were cut back, 2 bases at V and 9 bases at J, with 11 bases in the middle. Germline CDR1 MDHEN, CDR2 SYDVKM. There are 13 residues in the CDR3. Second-dose timings of about 4 or about 12 weeks were pooled. The TCR was taken from an adult who received the AZD1222 COVID-19 vaccine. Material: peripheral blood, obtained 28 days after the second AZD1222 dose. V gene TRBV28 combines with J gene TRBJ1-5; no clear D gene. The CDR3 here is CASSLTELRPQHF. DNA of the CDR3: TGTGCCAGCAGTTTAACAGAGTTGAGGCCCCAGCATTTT.